Following are 6 T cell receptor beta chains from one sample sequenced in a study of blood T cell repertoires in COVID-19. Method: immunoSEQ multiplex PCR; TCRdb's copy keeps in-frame clones and lacks some. The sample lists under 200,000 clones, 85% occurring once. Sequenced input: peripheral blood. These receptors were obtained from a woman in her forties or fifties with COVID-19, enrolled during active disease.

The chain employs TRBV7-2 and TRBJ1-2; the D is unclear. The CDR3 has 14 amino acids. Trimming stripped 5 bases from V and 6 bases from J, with 16 bases between. CDR1 is SGHTA, CDR2 FQGNSA, per germline. The CDR3 is CASSPRSLGNGYTF. The CDR3 coding sequence is TGTGCCAGCAGCCCGCGATCGCTCGGGAATGGCTACACCTTC.

The chain carries TRBV1 and TRBJ2-2; TRBD1 is the table's D call, not checked against the DNA. TRBV1 is reported as a pseudogene. This CDR3 region has 14 residues. The CDR3 bases are TGCACCACCCTGGGACAGCCGAACACCGGGGAGCTGTTTTTT. Translating it yields CTTLGQPNTGELFF.

This sequence joins TRBV6-2 or TRBV6-3 and TRBJ2-1; 7 positions agree with TRBD1. The CDR3 extends over 13 amino acids. The junction had 7 bases not matched to a gene; V was cut back by 5 bases and J by 9 bases. Per germline, CDR1 MNHEY and CDR2 SVGEGT. The CDR3 DNA reads TGTGCCAGCAGTGGGCTTACAGGGGCTGAGCAGTTCTTC. Protein product: CASSGLTGAEQFF.

V and J are TRBV18 and TRBJ2-2, with TRBD1 matching 8 bases. The CDR3 sequence is 15 residues long. Germline V gene data show CDR1 as KGHSH and CDR2 as LQKENI. V was clipped by 3 bases and J by 0 bases; unmatched bases: 0. CDR3: CASSPGQANTGELFF. CDR3 nucleotides: TGTGCCAGCTCACCGGGACAGGCGAACACCGGGGAGCTGTTTTTT.

V gene TRBV19 combines with J gene TRBJ1-5, with 11 bases identical to TRBD1. V was clipped by 11 bases and J by 2 bases; unmatched bases: 11. CDR3 length: 16 residues. CDR1 and CDR2 from the germline V gene are LNHDA and SQIVND (reference sequence). The CDR3 is CAGGQGAPLGNQPQHF. CDR3 DNA: TGTGCCGGCGGACAGGGGGCACCACTAGGCAATCAGCCCCAGCATTTT.

The chain combines TRBV9 with TRBJ2-2; 10 bases are shared with TRBD1. V trimming: 8 bases; J trimming: 7 bases; junction bases outside the gene matches: 14. Germline CDR1 reads SGDLS; CDR2 reads YYNGEE. This CDR3 contains 16 residues. The CDR3 DNA follows: TGTGCCAGAAAAATTCCGGGACAGGGGAGTCACGGGGAGCTGTTTTTT. Its translation: CARKIPGQGSHGELFF.